This entry features one TCR beta chain sequence. Its antigen is unknown. V was shortened by 4 bases and J by 5 bases, with 8 bases between the two germline ends. CDR1 is SEHNR and CDR2 is FQNEAQ in the germline V gene (reference sequence). The CDR3 is made up of 12 amino acids. Genomic DNA was the source, and TCR beta CDR3 was amplified from it by two-round multiplex PCR. Primers (each specific to one TRBV or TRBJ gene) were used in first-round PCR. TCRdb ran MiXCR on the multiplex PCR reads and lists one entry per CDR3 protein. The table lists about 20,000 distinct CDR3 sequences, approximately 45% of them singletons, with about 33% in the top ten. The record originates from a study of prognosis after radiotherapy for stage I lung cancer. Study-wide context: Enrolled patients comprised some 13 with newly diagnosed primary stage I lung tumors and five with oligometastatic NSCLC after surgical resection of the primary tumor. Distant metastases struck a handful of patients a median of about 7 months after radiotherapy; 15 showed no significant progression.

Whole-study results and caveats: Patients' TRBV and TRBJ gene usage reportedly differed by presence or absence of metastases.

The starting material was PBMCs, obtained before or after stereotactic body radiation therapy (not recorded which). The receptor was isolated from a donor aged 50 or older with non-small cell lung cancer. J is TRBJ1-1 and V is TRBV7-9; D unresolved. The CDR3 region is CASSSGGTEAFF. Here the CDR3 DNA reads TGTGCCAGCAGCTCCGGTGGTACTGAAGCTTTCTTT.